Below are 10 T cell receptor beta chains sequenced from a single sample in a study of T cells in Graves' hyperthyroidism and ophthalmopathy. Amplified TCR beta CDR3 regions derived from RNA transcripts. HTBI primers were the set used in a first-round RT-PCR of the TCR CDR3. MiXCR was run by TCRdb on the multiplex PCR reads, yielding one entry per CDR3 protein. Counted here are 400,000 to 500,000 distinct CDR3 sequences, about 15% occurring once; the ten biggest clones make up 13%. Input material: blood. The receptor source for this set is a man aged 18 to 35 with Graves' ophthalmopathy.

The table lists this clonotype with many counts. CDR3 nucleotides: TGTGCCAGCAGCAGTACTAGCGGGGGTTACGAGCAGTACTTC. Amino acid sequence: CASSSTSGGYEQYF. The gene calls are TRBV11-3 and TRBJ2-7; 11 positions agree with TRBD2. This CDR3 has 14 residues. The germline V gene encodes CDR1 SGHNT and CDR2 YENEEA. Trimming took 5 bases from V and 4 from J; bases not matched to a gene: 4.

The chain employs TRBV9 and TRBJ1-5; TRBD1 matches at 8 bases. In germline, CDR1 is SGDLS, CDR2 YYNGEE. The CDR3 consists of 15 residues. J gave up 8 bases and V 3 bases, and 10 bases lay outside the gene matches. CDR3 amino acids: CASSAGTGPEEPQHF. The CDR3 DNA reads TGTGCCAGCAGCGCCGGGACAGGCCCCGAGGAGCCCCAGCATTTT.

This clonotype was counted ten times or more. This chain joins TRBV7-9 and TRBJ1-6; maybe TRBD1 (6 bases). This CDR3 contains 13 residues. Germline V gene lookup returns CDR1 SEHNR and CDR2 FQNEAQ (reference sequence). V dropped 3 bases and J dropped 13 bases, with 13 bases sitting between them. The CDR3 is CASSFGTSFPLHF. The CDR3 DNA sequence: TGTGCCAGCAGCTTCGGGACATCTTTTCCCCTCCACTTT.

CDR3 amino acids: CASSLLDRDQETQYF. Written as DNA, the CDR3 is TGTGCCAGCAGTTTATTAGACAGGGACCAAGAGACCCAGTACTTC. V is TRBV27 and J is TRBJ2-5; 7 positions match TRBD1. CDR3 length equals 15 residues. V was clipped by 1 base and J by 0 bases; unmatched bases: 2. CDR1 is MNHEY, CDR2 SMNVEV, per germline (reference sequence).

This clonotype was seen only a few times. A read error is possible here, since a much larger clone lies one base away. The chain joins TRBV5-1 to TRBJ1-2; D gene ambiguous. The CDR3 has 13 amino acids. Germline assignment: CDR1 SGHRS and CDR2 YFSETQ. CDR3 sequence (DNA): TGCGCCAGCAGCTTAAACAGTAACTATGGCTGCACCTTC. Translation gives CASSLNSNYGCTF.

This clonotype was observed at least ten times. V is TRBV6-1 and J is TRBJ2-3; perhaps TRBD1 as D (5 bases). The V end was cut by 6 bases, the J end by 4 bases, with 17 bases between. The CDR3 totals 15 residues. Germline lookup yields CDR1 MNHNS and CDR2 SASEGT. The CDR3 loop is CASRKGAGNADTQYF. The CDR3 nucleotides are TGTGCCAGCAGGAAAGGAGCAGGGAATGCAGATACGCAGTATTTT.

In its sample, this clonotype was seen many times. V usage is TRBV4-1 and J usage is TRBJ2-5; D might be TRBD1 (5 bases). CDR3 length: 13 residues. CDR1 is MGHRA, CDR2 YSYEKL, per germline. With 3 bases removed from V and 5 bases from J, the gap between germline ends came to 10 bases. CDR3 sequence (DNA): TGCGCCAGCAGCCAGGAGAACAGGGAGACCCAGTACTTC. This codes for CASSQENRETQYF.

This clonotype was detected a few times. The rearrangement links TRBV5-8 to TRBJ2-7; 8 nucleotides agree with TRBD1. V gave up 1 base and J gave up 3 bases; unmatched junction bases: 9. CDR3 size: 16 residues. The V gene's germline CDR1 is SGHTS and CDR2 YDEGEE. CDR3 protein: CASSLPLDRALYEQYF. The CDR3 region has the DNA TGTGCCAGCAGCTTGCCATTGGACAGGGCTCTCTACGAGCAGTACTTC.

Comments on this clonotype: With a much larger clone just one base away, this may be a read error. This rearrangement joins TRBV11-3 to TRBJ2-1, with 13 bases aligning to TRBD2. Germline values: CDR1 SGHNT, CDR2 YENEEA. The CDR3 runs to 15 residues. The DNA for the CDR3 is TGTGCCGGCAGCAGAGGGACTAGCGGGAACAATGAGCAGTTCTTC. Amino acids: CAGSRGTSGNNEQFF.

In its sample, this clonotype was seen a few times. The chain joins TRBV15 to TRBJ1-3; TRBD1 matches at 8 bases. The trim removed 4 bases at V and 1 base at J, leaving 12 bases unmatched. The length of the CDR3 is 18 residues. The germline V gene has CDR1 LNHNV and CDR2 YYDKDF (reference sequence). DNA for the CDR3: TGTGCCACCAGCACCCCGGGAACAGGGGGGCTTTCTGGAAACACCATATATTTT. It specifies CATSTPGTGGLSGNTIYF.